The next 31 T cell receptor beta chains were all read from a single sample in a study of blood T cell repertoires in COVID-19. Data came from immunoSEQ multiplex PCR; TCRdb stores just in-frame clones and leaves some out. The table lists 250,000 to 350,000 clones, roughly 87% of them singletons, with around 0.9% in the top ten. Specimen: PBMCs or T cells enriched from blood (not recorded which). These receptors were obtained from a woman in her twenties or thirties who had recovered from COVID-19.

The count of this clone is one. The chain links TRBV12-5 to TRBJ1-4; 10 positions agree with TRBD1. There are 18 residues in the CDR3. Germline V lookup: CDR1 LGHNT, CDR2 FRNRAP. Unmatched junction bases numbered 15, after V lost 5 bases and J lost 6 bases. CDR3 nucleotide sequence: TGTGCTAGTGGTAAAAGCCGGGACAGGGGAGTCAGGGATGAAAAACTGTTTTTT. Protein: CASGKSRDRGVRDEKLFF.

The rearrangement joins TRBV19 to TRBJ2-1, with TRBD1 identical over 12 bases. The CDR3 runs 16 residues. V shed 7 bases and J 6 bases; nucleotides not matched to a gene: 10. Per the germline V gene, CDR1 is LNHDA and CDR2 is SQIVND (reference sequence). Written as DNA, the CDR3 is TGTGCCAGTAAAGACTCCCCGGGACAGGGGGCCAATGAGCAGTTCTTC. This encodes CASKDSPGQGANEQFF. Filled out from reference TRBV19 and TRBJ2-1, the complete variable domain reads DGGITQSPKYLFRKEGQNVTLSCEQNLNHDAMYWYRQDPGQGLRLIYYSQIVNDFQKGDIAEGYSVSREKKESFPLTVTSAQKNPTAFYLCASKDSPGQGANEQFFGPGTRLTVL.

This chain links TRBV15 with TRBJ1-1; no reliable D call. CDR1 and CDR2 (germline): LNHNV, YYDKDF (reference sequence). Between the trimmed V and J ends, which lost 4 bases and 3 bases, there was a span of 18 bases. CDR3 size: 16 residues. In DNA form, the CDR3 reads TGTGCCACCAGCATCCCCTCTCCTCGAGGCGACACTGAAGCTTTCTTT. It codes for CATSIPSPRGDTEAFF. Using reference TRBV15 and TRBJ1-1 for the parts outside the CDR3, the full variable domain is DAMVIQNPRYQVTQFGKPVTLSCSQTLNHNVMYWYQQKSSQAPKLLFHYYDKDFNNEADTPDNFQSRRPNTSFCFLDIRSPGLGDTAMYLCATSIPSPRGDTEAFFGQGTRLTVV.

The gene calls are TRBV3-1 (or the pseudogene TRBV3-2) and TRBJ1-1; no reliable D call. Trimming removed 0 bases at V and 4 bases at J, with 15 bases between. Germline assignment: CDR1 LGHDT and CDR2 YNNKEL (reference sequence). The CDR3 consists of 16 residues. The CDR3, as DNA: TGTGCCAGCAGCCAAGATACTGTATCGGTAGTCACTGAAGCTTTCTTT. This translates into CASSQDTVSVVTEAFF.

CDR3 sequence reads: CASSETGSWRAFF. CDR3 nucleotides: TGTGCCAGCAGTGAAACAGGCTCTTGGAGAGCTTTCTTT. The V gene is TRBV6-1, the J gene TRBJ1-1; D is possibly TRBD1 (5 bases). Looked up from germline, CDR1 is MNHNS and CDR2 is SASEGT. Trimming shortened V by 2 bases and J by 10 bases, and 14 bases separated the two germline ends. The CDR3 extends over 13 amino acids.

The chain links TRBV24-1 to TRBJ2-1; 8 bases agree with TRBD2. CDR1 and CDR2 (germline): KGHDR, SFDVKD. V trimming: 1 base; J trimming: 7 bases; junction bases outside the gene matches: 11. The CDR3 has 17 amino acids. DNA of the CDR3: TGTGCCACCAGTGATTTTATCGGGGCGGGGGGCCCAAATGAGCAGTTCTTC. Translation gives CATSDFIGAGGPNEQFF.

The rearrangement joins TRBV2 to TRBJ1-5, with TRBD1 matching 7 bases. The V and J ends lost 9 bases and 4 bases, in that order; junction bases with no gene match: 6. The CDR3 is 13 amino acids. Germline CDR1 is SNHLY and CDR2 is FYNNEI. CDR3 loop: CASLGQSNQPQHF. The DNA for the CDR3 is TGTGCCAGTTTGGGACAGTCTAATCAGCCCCAGCATTTT.

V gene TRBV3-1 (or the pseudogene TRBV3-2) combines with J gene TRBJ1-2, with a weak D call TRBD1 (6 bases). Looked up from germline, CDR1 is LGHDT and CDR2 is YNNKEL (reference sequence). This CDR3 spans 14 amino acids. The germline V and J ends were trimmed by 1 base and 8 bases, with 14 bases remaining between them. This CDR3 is CASSQGRGGRGYTF. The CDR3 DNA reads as TGTGCCAGCAGCCAAGGCAGGGGCGGAAGGGGCTACACCTTC.

CDR3 DNA sequence: TGTGCCAGCAGCCGAGAGACAGGGCGGGCAAACTATGGCTACACCTTC. Protein sequence: CASSRETGRANYGYTF. V and J are TRBV3-1 (or the pseudogene TRBV3-2) and TRBJ1-2; TRBD1 matches 7 bases. The V gene end was trimmed by 4 bases and the J gene end by 2 bases; junction bases not matched to a gene: 10. This CDR3 is built from 16 residues. Germline CDR1 LGHDT, CDR2 YNNKEL (reference sequence).

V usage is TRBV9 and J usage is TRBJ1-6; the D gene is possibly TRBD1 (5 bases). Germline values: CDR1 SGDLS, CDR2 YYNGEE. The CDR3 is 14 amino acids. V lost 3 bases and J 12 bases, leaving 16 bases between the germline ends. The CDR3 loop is CASSDLLGGGPLHF. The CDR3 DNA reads TGTGCCAGCAGCGACCTATTGGGGGGGGGACCCCTCCACTTT. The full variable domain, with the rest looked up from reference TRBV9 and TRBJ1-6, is DSGVTQTPKHLITATGQRVTLRCSPRSGDLSVYWYQQSLDQGLQFLIQYYNGEERAKGNILERFSAQQFPDLHSELNLSSLELGDSALYFCASSDLLGGGPLHFGNGTRLTVT.

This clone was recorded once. CDR3 in DNA: TGTGCCAGCAGTCCGCGACAGGGGATTTTGGTTGGCTACACCTTC. Amino acid sequence: CASSPRQGILVGYTF. The chain joins TRBV6-5 to TRBJ1-2; 8 nucleotides agree with TRBD1. The germline CDR1 and CDR2 sequences are MNHEY and SVGAGI. The CDR3 covers 15 residues. Trimming cost V 5 bases and J 7 bases; bases outside gene matches: 12.

CDR3 bases: TGTGCCAGCAGCTTGTGGGAGGTGACTGAAGCTTTCTTT. It is translated as CASSLWEVTEAFF. The V call is TRBV5-5, the J call TRBJ1-1; D unresolved. The CDR3 has 13 amino acids. From germline, CDR1 is SGHKS and CDR2 YYEKEE (reference sequence). Trimming removed 1 base from V and 5 bases from J, with 9 bases in between. The full variable domain, completed using reference TRBV5-5 and TRBJ1-1, is DAGVTQSPTHLIKTRGQQVTLRCSPISGHKSVSWYQQVLGQGPQFIFQYYEKEERGRGNFPDRFSARQFPNYSSELNVNALLLGDSALYLCASSLWEVTEAFFGQGTRLTVV.

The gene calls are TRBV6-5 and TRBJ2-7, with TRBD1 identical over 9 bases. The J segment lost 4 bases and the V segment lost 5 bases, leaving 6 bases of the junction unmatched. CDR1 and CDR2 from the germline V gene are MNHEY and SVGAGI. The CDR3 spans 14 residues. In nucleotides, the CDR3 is TGTGCCAGCAGTCTCCGGGACAGGGTATACGAGCAGTACTTC. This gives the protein CASSLRDRVYEQYF.

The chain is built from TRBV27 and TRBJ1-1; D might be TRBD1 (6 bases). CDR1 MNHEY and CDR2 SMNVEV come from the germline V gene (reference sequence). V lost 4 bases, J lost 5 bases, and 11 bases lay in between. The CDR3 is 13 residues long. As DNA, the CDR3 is TGTGCCAGCAGTTACAGGGTAGATACTGAAGCTTTCTTT. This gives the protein CASSYRVDTEAFF.

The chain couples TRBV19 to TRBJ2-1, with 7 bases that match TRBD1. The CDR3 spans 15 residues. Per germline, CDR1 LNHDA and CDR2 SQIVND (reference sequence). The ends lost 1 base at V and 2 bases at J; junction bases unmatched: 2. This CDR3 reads CASSIVQGPYNEQFF. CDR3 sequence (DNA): TGTGCCAGTAGTATAGTACAGGGGCCCTACAATGAGCAGTTCTTC.

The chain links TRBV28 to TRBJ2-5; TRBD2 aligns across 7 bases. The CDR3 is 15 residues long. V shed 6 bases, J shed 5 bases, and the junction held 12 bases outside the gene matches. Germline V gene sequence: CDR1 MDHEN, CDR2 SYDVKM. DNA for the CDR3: TGTGCCAGCAGAGGGGCCACGACTAGCCGGGAGACCCAGTACTTC. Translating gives CASRGATTSRETQYF.

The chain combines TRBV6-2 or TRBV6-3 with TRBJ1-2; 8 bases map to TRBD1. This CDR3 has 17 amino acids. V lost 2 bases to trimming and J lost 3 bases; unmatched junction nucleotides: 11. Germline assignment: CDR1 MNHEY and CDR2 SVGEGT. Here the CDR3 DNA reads TGTGCCAGCAGTTACCCTACCTTTAGGACAGGGTACTATGGCTACACCTTC. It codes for CASSYPTFRTGYYGYTF.

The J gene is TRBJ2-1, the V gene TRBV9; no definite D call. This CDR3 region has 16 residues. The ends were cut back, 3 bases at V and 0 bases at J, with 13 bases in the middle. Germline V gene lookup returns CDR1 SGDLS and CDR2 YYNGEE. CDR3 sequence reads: CASSDAIKSSYNEQFF. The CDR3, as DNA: TGTGCCAGCAGCGACGCTATTAAGAGCTCCTACAATGAGCAGTTCTTC.

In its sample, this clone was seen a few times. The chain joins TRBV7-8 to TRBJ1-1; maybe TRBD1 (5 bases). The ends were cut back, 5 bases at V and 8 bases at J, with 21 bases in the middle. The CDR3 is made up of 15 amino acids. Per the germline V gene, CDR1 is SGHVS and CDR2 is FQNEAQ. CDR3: CASSGGVGFGGEAFF. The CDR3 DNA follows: TGTGCCAGCAGCGGGGGGGTTGGTTTTGGAGGAGAAGCTTTCTTT.

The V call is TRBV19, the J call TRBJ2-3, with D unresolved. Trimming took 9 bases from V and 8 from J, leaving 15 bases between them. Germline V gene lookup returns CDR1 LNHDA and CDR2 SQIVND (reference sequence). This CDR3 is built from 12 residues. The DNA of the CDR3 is TGTGCCAGCGAATCACCGGCGGCTACGCAGTATTTT. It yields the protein CASESPAATQYF.

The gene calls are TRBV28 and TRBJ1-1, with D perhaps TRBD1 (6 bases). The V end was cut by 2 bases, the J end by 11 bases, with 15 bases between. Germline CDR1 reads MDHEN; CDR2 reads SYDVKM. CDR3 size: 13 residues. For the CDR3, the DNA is TGTGCCAGCAGTTTAATCAGGGGAGCTCGGGCTTTCTTT. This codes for CASSLIRGARAFF.

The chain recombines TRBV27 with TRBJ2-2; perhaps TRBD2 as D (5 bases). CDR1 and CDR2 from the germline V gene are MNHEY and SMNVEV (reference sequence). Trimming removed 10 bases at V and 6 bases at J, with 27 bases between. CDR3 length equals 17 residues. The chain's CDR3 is CATKRESLTPTPGELFF. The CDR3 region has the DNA TGTGCCACGAAGAGGGAGTCGTTAACCCCTACACCCGGGGAGCTGTTTTTT.

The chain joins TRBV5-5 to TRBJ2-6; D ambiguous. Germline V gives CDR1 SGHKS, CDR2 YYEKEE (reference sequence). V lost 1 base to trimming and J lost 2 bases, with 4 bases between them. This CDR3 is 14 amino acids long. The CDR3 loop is CASSLSAGANVLTF. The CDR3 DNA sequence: TGTGCCAGCAGCTTGTCGGCTGGGGCCAACGTCCTGACTTTC.

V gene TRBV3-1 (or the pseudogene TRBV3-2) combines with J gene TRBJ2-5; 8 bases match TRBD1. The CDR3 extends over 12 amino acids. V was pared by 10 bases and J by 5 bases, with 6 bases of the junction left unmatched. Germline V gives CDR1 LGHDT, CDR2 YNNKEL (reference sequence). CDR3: CATQTGVETQYF. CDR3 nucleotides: TGTGCCACCCAGACAGGGGTCGAGACCCAGTACTTC.

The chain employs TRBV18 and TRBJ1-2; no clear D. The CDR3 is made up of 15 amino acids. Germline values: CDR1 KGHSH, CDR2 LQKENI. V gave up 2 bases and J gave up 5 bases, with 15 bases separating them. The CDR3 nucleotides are TGTGCCAGCTCACCAAATCAATTCGCGGTTTATGGCTACACCTTC. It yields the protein CASSPNQFAVYGYTF.

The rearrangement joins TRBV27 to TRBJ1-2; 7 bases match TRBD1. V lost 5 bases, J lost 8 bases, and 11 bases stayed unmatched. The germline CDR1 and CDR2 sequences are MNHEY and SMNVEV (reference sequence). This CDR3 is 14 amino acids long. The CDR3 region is CASSMQTGLGGYTF. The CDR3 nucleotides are TGTGCCAGCAGTATGCAGACAGGGTTGGGCGGCTACACCTTC.

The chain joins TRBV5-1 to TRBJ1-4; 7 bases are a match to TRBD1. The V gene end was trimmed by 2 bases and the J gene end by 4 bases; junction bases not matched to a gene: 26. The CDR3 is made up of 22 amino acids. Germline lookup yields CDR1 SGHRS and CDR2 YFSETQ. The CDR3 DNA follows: TGCGCCAGCAGCTTCCCCCCCTCAACGGACAGGCTCGATAGGGGTGGTAATGAAAAACTGTTTTTT. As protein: CASSFPPSTDRLDRGGNEKLFF.

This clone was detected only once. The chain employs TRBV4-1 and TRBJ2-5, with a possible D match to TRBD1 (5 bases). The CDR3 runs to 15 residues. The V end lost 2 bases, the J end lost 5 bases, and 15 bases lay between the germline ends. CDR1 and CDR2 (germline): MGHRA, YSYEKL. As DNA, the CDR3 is TGCGCCAGCAGCCAAAGCGTCAGGGCGTTGGAGACCCAGTACTTC. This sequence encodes CASSQSVRALETQYF.

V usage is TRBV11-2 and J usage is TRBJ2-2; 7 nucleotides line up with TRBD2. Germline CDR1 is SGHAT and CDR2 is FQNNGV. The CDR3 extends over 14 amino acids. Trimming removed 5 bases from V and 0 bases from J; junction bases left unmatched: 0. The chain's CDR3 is CASSLAANTGELFF. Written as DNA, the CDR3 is TGTGCCAGCAGCCTAGCGGCGAACACCGGGGAGCTGTTTTTT.

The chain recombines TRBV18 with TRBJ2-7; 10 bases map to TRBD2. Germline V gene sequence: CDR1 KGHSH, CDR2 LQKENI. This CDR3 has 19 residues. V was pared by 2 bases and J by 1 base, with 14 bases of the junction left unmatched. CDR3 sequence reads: CASSPLSWLAGGQSYEQYF. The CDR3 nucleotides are TGTGCCAGCTCACCATTATCTTGGTTAGCGGGAGGCCAATCCTACGAGCAGTACTTC. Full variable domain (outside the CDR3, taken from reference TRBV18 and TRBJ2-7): NAGVMQNPRHLVRRRGQEARLRCSPMKGHSHVYWYRQLPEEGLKFMVYLQKENIIDESGMPKERFSAEFPKEGPSILRIQQVVRGDSAAYFCASSPLSWLAGGQSYEQYFGPGTRLTVT.

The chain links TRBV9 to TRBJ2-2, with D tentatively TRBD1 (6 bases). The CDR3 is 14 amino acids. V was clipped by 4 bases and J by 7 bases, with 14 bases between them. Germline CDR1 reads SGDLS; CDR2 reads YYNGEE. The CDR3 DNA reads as TGTGCCAGCAGCCCCCCAGGGGCTGACGGGGAGCTGTTTTTT. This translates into CASSPPGADGELFF.